This is a list of T cell receptor beta chains from one sample in a study of blood T cell repertoires in COVID-19. Using immunoSEQ multiplex PCR, the repertoire was profiled, and TCRdb retains in-frame clones only, with some absent. This repertoire shows 200,000 to 250,000 clones, 85% to 90% found once; its top ten account for 2% to 3%. Material for sequencing was peripheral blood. Receptors were obtained from a man aged 30-40 years with COVID-19, enrolled during active disease. Both conserved end residues are part of each CDR3.

CASSVDAGSQEFF	TRBV9	TRBJ2-1
CASSQQGYQPQHF	TRBV4-3	TRBJ1-5
CASSSPWSRYGYTF	TRBV5-8	TRBJ1-2
CASSLTSGGGQETQYF	TRBV11-2	TRBJ2-5
CASSLTGDSFSSPLHF	TRBV7-8	TRBJ1-6
CASSGTGRNYGYTF	TRBV19	TRBJ1-2
CAWSGQGQADQPQHF	TRBV30	TRBJ1-5
CASREGASGNQPQHF	TRBV28	TRBJ1-5
CASSQGFVAGGDEQFF	TRBV4-2	TRBJ2-1
CASSQDARRGIEQYF	TRBV4-3	TRBJ2-7
CAWSVGDSGYGYTF	TRBV30	TRBJ1-2
CASRRNTEAFF	TRBV6-5	TRBJ1-1
CASSQNPQGQSYEQYF	TRBV4-3	TRBJ2-7
CASKFQGTDTQYF	TRBV19	TRBJ2-3
CASSSRGTGELFF	TRBV2	TRBJ2-2
CASSQDGTSGGSTSTDTQYF	TRBV4-2	TRBJ2-3
CATSDFRKGAGGYTF	TRBV24-1	TRBJ1-2
CASSEPGPYNSPLHF	TRBV25-1	TRBJ1-6
CASSAQTRDTSF	TRBV28	TRBJ1-2
CASSTRGEKLFF	TRBV5-1	TRBJ1-4
CASSLGLDGTNTEAFF	TRBV7-6	TRBJ1-1
CASSVGQGGQPQHF	TRBV9	TRBJ1-5
CASSYRLAGASSYEQYF	TRBV5-1	TRBJ2-7
CASSLVGAQGYTF	TRBV7-9	TRBJ1-2
CASSTRDRGLAEAFF	TRBV6-2/TRBV6-3	TRBJ1-1
CASGSSGRAYNEQFF	TRBV12-5	TRBJ2-1
CASSVQGVGEKLFF	TRBV5-1	TRBJ1-4
CASSLAGDYSNQPQHF	TRBV5-6	TRBJ1-5
CASRQSIAGGYNEQFF	TRBV5-4	TRBJ2-1
CASSRDREYGYTF	TRBV18	TRBJ1-2
CAWSRNGLSQPQHF	TRBV30	TRBJ1-5
CASSQVLAGFSDTQYF	TRBV4-1	TRBJ2-3
CASGLPKRGVNLRAYNEQFF	TRBV12-5	TRBJ2-1
CASSLEGTGVAYYGYTF	TRBV7-9	TRBJ1-2
CASSQGLAVSYEQYF	TRBV5-4	TRBJ2-7
CASSLSVGYGYTF	TRBV6-6	TRBJ1-2
CAWSGGTVYEQYF	TRBV30	TRBJ2-7
CASSPGRGGRYEQYF	TRBV18	TRBJ2-7
CASSPPDSPQHF	TRBV18	TRBJ1-5
CASSLRWGQGYNEQFF	TRBV7-7	TRBJ2-1
CASSQGGAAEAFF	TRBV7-9	TRBJ1-1
CASSKGSTSGSYEQYF	TRBV19	TRBJ2-7
CASSSTGVNYEQYF	TRBV28	TRBJ2-7
CASTERVLAGGADTQYF	TRBV2	TRBJ2-3
CASHAPGLAETQYF	TRBV5-6	TRBJ2-5
CASSPGTGVEKLFF	TRBV27	TRBJ1-4
CASREPDGAGYTF	TRBV2	TRBJ1-2
CASSRPWDRDSNQPQHF	TRBV2	TRBJ1-5
CASRPGTGSYNEQFF	TRBV6-5	TRBJ2-1
CASSPSTDTQYF	TRBV9	TRBJ2-3
CSVGRRGYNEQFF	TRBV29-1	TRBJ2-1
CASSGRSRDRGFGGYTF	TRBV9	TRBJ1-2
CATSDLPTGSAFF	TRBV24-1	TRBJ1-1
CASSEQYSTEAFF	TRBV6-1	TRBJ1-1
CASSLSPRNTEAFF	TRBV27	TRBJ1-1
CASSQETARGAFF	TRBV3-1/TRBV3-2	TRBJ1-1
CASSSQTGDYGYTF	TRBV27	TRBJ1-2
CASMRGGRGLGNTIYF	TRBV7-9	TRBJ1-3
CASSLGGGYGYTF	TRBV28	TRBJ1-2
CASLRQGMNTEAFF	TRBV6-5	TRBJ1-1